This T cell receptor beta chain was sequenced during a study of shared clonotypes between healthy human individuals. Trimming removed 6 bases from V and 2 bases from J, with 4 bases in between. The CDR3 runs to 12 residues. CDR1 and CDR2 (germline): ENHRY, SYGVKD. The protocol was immunoSEQ multiplex PCR, while the TCRdb copy is restricted to in-frame clones and leaves out a portion. The sample holds some 2 million clones; roughly 94% are singletons and the top ten take 0.1% to 0.15%. On this clone: The same CDR3 arises from other DNA sequences in this sample as well.

This TCR was recovered from a man aged 18 to 30 in good health. The sample comprised naive CD4+ T cells sorted from blood. Noted subset: CD45RA+ positively selected. This chain connects TRBV10-3 to TRBJ2-2; no reliable D call. CDR3 nucleotide sequence: TGTGCCATCAGAAGAAACACCGGGGAGCTGTTTTTT. Encoded protein: CAIRRNTGELFF.